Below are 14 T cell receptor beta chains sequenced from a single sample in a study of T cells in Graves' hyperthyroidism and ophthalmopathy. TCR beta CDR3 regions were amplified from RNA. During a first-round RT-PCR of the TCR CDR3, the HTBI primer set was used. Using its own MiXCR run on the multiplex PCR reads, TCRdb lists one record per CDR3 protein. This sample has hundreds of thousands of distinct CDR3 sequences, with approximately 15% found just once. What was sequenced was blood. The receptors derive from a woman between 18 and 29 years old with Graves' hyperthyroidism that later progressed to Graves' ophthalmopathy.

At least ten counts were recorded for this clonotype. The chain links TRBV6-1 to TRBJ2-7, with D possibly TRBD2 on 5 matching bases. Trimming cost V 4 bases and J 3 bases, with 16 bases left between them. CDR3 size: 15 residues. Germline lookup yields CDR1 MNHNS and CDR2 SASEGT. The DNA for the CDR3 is TGTGCCAGCAGTGGAGATCGGAGAGGGTACTACGAGCAGTACTTC. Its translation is CASSGDRRGYYEQYF.

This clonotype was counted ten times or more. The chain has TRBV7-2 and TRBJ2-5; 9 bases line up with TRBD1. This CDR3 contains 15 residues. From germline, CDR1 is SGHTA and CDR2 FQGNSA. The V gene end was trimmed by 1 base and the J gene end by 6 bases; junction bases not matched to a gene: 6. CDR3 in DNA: TGTGCCAGCAGCTTAGGGGGACAGGGAACCCAGACCCAGTACTTC. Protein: CASSLGGQGTQTQYF.

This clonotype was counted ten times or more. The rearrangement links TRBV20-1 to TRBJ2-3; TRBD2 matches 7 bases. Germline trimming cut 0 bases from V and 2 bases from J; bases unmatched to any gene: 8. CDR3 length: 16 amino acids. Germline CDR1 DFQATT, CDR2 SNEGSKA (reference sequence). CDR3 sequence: CSAREATSSTTDTQYF. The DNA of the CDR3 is TGCAGTGCTAGAGAGGCGACTAGCAGTACCACAGATACGCAGTATTTT.

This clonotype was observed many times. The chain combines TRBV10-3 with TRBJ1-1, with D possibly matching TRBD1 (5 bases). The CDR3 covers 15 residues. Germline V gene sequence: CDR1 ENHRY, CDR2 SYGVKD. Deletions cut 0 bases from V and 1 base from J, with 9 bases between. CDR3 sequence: CAISESGGPNTEAFF. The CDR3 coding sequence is TGTGCCATCAGTGAGTCGGGGGGACCGAACACTGAAGCTTTCTTT.

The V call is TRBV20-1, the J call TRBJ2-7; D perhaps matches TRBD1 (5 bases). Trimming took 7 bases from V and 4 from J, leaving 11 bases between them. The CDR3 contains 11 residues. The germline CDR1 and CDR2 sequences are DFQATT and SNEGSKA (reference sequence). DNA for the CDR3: TGCAGTGTCAGAAGACAGTACGAGCAGTACTTC. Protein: CSVRRQYEQYF.

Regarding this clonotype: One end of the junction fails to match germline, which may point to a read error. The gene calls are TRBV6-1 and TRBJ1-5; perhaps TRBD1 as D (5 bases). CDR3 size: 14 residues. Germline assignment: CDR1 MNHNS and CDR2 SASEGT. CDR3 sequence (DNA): TGCGCCAGCAGTGAACAGGTCGGCAATCAGCCCCAGCATTTT. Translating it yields CASSEQVGNQPQHF.

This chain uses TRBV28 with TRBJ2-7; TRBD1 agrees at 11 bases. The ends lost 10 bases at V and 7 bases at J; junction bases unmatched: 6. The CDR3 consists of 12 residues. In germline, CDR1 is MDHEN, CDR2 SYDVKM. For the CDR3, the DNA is TGTGCCACGAGGACAGGGGGCAAAGAGCAGTACTTC. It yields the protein CATRTGGKEQYF.

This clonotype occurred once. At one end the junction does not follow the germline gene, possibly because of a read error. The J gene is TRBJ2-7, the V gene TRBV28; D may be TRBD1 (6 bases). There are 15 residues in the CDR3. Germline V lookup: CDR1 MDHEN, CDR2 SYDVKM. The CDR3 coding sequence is TGTGCCAGCAGCGACCCGGGACACCCCTCCCACGAGCAGTACTTC. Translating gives CASSDPGHPSHEQYF. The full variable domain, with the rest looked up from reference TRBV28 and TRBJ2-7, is DVKVTQSSRYLVKRTGEKVFLECVQDMDHENMFWYRQDPGLGLRLIYFSYDVKMKEKGDIPEGYSVSREKKERFSLILESASTNQTSMYLCASSDPGHPSHEQYFGPGTRLTVT.

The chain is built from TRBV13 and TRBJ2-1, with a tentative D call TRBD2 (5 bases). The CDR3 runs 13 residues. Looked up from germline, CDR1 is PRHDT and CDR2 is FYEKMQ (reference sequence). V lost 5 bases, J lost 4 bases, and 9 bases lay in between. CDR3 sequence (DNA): TGTGCCAGCAGCGTAGAGGGTTACAATGAGCAGTTCTTC. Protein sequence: CASSVEGYNEQFF.

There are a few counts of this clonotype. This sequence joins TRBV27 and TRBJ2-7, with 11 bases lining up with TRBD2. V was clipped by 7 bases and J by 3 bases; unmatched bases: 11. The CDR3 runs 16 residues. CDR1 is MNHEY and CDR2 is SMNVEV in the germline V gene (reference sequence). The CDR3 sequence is CASMGFSGRALYEQYF. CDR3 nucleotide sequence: TGTGCCAGCATGGGGTTTAGCGGGAGGGCCCTCTACGAGCAGTACTTC.

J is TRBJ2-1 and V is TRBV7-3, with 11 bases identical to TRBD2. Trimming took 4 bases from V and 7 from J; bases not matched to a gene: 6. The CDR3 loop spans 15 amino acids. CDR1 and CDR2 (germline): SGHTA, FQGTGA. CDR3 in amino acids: CASSSGLAVRNEQFF. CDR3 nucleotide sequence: TGTGCCAGCAGCTCGGGACTAGCGGTAAGAAATGAGCAGTTCTTC.

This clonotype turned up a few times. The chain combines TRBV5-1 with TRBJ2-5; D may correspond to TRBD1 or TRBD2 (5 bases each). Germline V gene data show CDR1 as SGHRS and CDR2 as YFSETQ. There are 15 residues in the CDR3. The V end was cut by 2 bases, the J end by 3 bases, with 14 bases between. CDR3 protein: CASSLVGVREETQYF. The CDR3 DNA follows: TGCGCCAGCAGCTTAGTGGGGGTGCGGGAAGAGACCCAGTACTTC.

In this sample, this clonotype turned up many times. This CDR3 reads CASSLVPKVQPQHF. CDR3 DNA: TGTGCCAGCAGTTTAGTCCCGAAGGTGCAGCCCCAGCATTTT. V is TRBV27 and J is TRBJ1-5, with D unresolved. This CDR3 contains 14 residues. The V and J ends lost 2 bases and 7 bases respectively, with 12 bases between them. Germline V lookup: CDR1 MNHEY, CDR2 SMNVEV (reference sequence).

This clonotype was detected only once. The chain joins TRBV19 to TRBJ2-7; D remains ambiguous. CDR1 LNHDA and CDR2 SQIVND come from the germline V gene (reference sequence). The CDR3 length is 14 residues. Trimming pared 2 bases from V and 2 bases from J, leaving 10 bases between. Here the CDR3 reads CASSIYAGTYEQYF. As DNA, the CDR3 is TGTGCCAGTAGTATATATGCAGGAACCTACGAGCAGTACTTC.